This TCR beta chain was identified in a study of molecular identifiers for immune sequencing clone quantification. Study-level findings and limits: Detection of one spiked Jurkat cell's TCR RNA reportedly worked in more than 850,000 naive cells.

TCRdb redid the calling of the PCR reads with MiXCR, one entry per CDR3 protein. This sample has about 510,000 distinct CDR3 sequences, with about a fifth found just once. V was trimmed by 8 bases and J by 3 bases, leaving 17 bases between them. The CDR3 extends over 15 amino acids. Germline CDR1 SNHLY, CDR2 FYNNEI. Naive CD8 sequencing libraries were generated from around 20,000 to 990,000 sorted cells, with 10%, 30% or 50% RNA as input. This clonotype was seen ten or more times. Its antigen is undetermined. What was sequenced was naive CD8+ T cells from blood, with Jurkat cell RNA spiked in. As to subset: FACS-sorted CD8+CD4-CCR7+CD45RA+ naive T cells. This chain joins TRBV2 and TRBJ1-5; D is unresolved. This TCR came from a human donor in good health. Some libraries in this study had Jurkat cell RNA spiked in. This CDR3 is CASEPTASLNQPQHF. The CDR3, as DNA: TGTGCCAGCGAGCCCACAGCCTCCCTCAATCAGCCCCAGCATTTT.